Each of the 31 T cell receptor beta chains below was sequenced from the same sample in a study of OX40 agonist ivuxolimab in advanced cancers. Profiling relied on immunoSEQ multiplex PCR, and the TCRdb table lists in-frame clones only, not all of them. The sample lists 95,000 to 110,000 clones; less than 95% were seen once. The source material was CD4+ or CD8+ T cells sorted from blood, sampled in a trial of the OX40 agonist ivuxolimab. The receptors were gathered from an adult with an advanced solid tumor such as melanoma, head and neck, liver or kidney cancer.

The J gene is TRBJ1-4, the V gene TRBV5-5; TRBD1 agrees at 9 bases. Germline CDR1 and CDR2: SGHKS and YYEKEE (reference sequence). The CDR3 consists of 14 residues. J lost 8 bases, V lost 4 bases, and 6 bases had no gene match. In nucleotides, the CDR3 is TGTGCCAGCAGCCCTGGACAGGGGCAGGAAAAACTGTTTTTT. This translates into CASSPGQGQEKLFF.

J is TRBJ2-5 and V is TRBV5-1; D might be TRBD1 or TRBD2, each matching 5 bases. Germline CDR1 reads SGHRS; CDR2 reads YFSETQ. This CDR3 is built from 15 residues. Trimming took off 4 bases at V and 2 bases at J, with 15 bases between the two ends. CDR3 bases: TGCGCCAGCAGCATGTCATCCGGGACGCAAGAGACCCAGTACTTC. Translating gives CASSMSSGTQETQYF. The variable domain in full, with the rest retrieved from reference TRBV5-1 and TRBJ2-5, is KAGVTQTPRYLIKTRGQQVTLSCSPISGHRSVSWYQQTPGQGLQFLFEYFSETQRNKGNFPGRFSGRQFSNSRSEMNVSTLELGDSALYLCASSMSSGTQETQYFGPGTRLLVL.

V is TRBV7-9 and J is TRBJ2-4, with TRBD1 identical over 7 bases. The CDR3 has 14 amino acids. After removal of 7 bases from V and 1 base from J, the junction contained 4 bases not matched to a gene. Germline V CDR1 and CDR2: SEHNR, FQNEAQ (reference sequence). The CDR3 reads CASTGTAAKNIQYF. CDR3 in DNA: TGTGCCAGCACCGGGACAGCGGCCAAAAACATTCAGTACTTC.

This chain links TRBV11-2 with TRBJ2-1; D is unresolved. Per the germline V gene, CDR1 is SGHAT and CDR2 is FQNNGV. This CDR3 contains 13 residues. V was clipped by 1 base and J by 3 bases, with 4 bases between them. CDR3 DNA: TGTGCCAGCAGCTTAGGCTACTACAATGAGCAGTTCTTC. Encoded protein: CASSLGYYNEQFF.

About this clone: One end of the junction does not line up with germline, which may come from a read error. The chain employs TRBV7-7 and TRBJ2-7; TRBD2 matches 14 bases. CDR1 is SSHAT and CDR2 is FNYEAQ in the germline V gene (reference sequence). This CDR3 comprises 15 residues. The CDR3 protein is CASSPGLAGDREQYF. The CDR3 DNA reads TGTGCTAGCAGCCCGGGACTAGCGGGAGACCGCGAGCAGTACTTC.

This chain connects TRBV5-1 to TRBJ2-1; a possible D gene is TRBD2 (5 bases). Trimming cost V 1 base and J 0 bases, with 14 bases left between them. Germline V CDR1 and CDR2: SGHRS, YFSETQ. The CDR3 is 17 amino acids. CDR3 protein: CASSLRSTRSSYNEQFF. CDR3 DNA: TGCGCCAGCAGCTTGAGGTCCACTAGGAGCTCCTACAATGAGCAGTTCTTC.

The V gene is TRBV4-3, the J gene TRBJ2-5, with D maybe TRBD1 (5 bases). Deletions cut 5 bases from V and 1 base from J, with 14 bases between. Germline V gives CDR1 LGHNA, CDR2 YSLEER. The CDR3 length is 15 residues. The CDR3 region is CASSSVSGRQETQYF. The CDR3 bases are TGCGCCAGCAGCTCCGTCTCAGGGCGCCAAGAGACCCAGTACTTC.

The chain has TRBV5-3 and TRBJ1-5, with D possibly matching TRBD1 (6 bases). TRBV5-3 is filed as an ORF, its function uncertain. The CDR3 length is 19 residues. Trimming cost V 0 bases and J 0 bases, with 19 bases left between them. The CDR3 sequence: CARSLAGTRDYNSNQPQHF. The CDR3 nucleotides read TGTGCCAGAAGCTTGGCCGGGACACGGGATTATAATAGCAATCAGCCCCAGCATTTT.

The V and J genes are TRBV5-1 and TRBJ1-2; unclear D gene. Trimming took off 2 bases at V and 10 bases at J, with 12 bases between the two ends. There are 12 residues in the CDR3. Germline V lookup: CDR1 SGHRS, CDR2 YFSETQ. DNA for the CDR3: TGCGCCAGCAGCTTTTCTCTGACCGACTACACCTTC. Residues: CASSFSLTDYTF.

For the CDR3, the DNA is TGTGCCTGGTCCAATTTGGATAGCAATCAGCCCCAGCATTTT. This codes for CAWSNLDSNQPQHF. This chain uses TRBV30 with TRBJ1-5; D unclear. Germline-derived CDR1 and CDR2 are GTSNPN and SVGIG (reference sequence). This CDR3 has 14 residues. V was trimmed by 5 bases and J by 0 bases, leaving 11 bases between them. The full variable domain, in which reference TRBV30 and TRBJ1-5 provide the parts outside the CDR3, is SQTIHQWPATLVQPVGSPLSLECTVEGTSNPNLYWYRQAAGRGLQLLFYSVGIGQISSEVPQNLSASRPQDRQFILSSKKLLLSDSGFYLCAWSNLDSNQPQHFGDGTRLSIL.

V and J are TRBV19 and TRBJ1-4; 9 bases line up with TRBD1. Germline assignment: CDR1 LNHDA and CDR2 SQIVND (reference sequence). V dropped 4 bases and J dropped 5; count of bases not matched to a gene: 5. CDR3 length: 15 amino acids. Written as DNA, the CDR3 is TGTGCCAGTAGTACTAGCGGGACAGGGAATGAAAAACTGTTTTTT. Its protein product is CASSTSGTGNEKLFF.

The rearrangement joins TRBV5-5 to TRBJ1-1; no reliable D call. This CDR3 spans 15 amino acids. V was pared by 3 bases and J by 0 bases, with 12 bases between. Germline V CDR1 and CDR2: SGHKS, YYEKEE (reference sequence). The CDR3 nucleotides are TGTGCCAGCAGCTGGGGTATGGGGATGAACACTGAAGCTTTCTTT. This codes for CASSWGMGMNTEAFF.

This clone came up a few times. The chain employs TRBV5-1 and TRBJ2-2; 8 bases fit TRBD2. The CDR3 totals 24 residues. Germline V gene data show CDR1 as SGHRS and CDR2 as YFSETQ. After removal of 0 bases from V and 4 bases from J, the junction contained 29 bases not matched to a gene. The CDR3 nucleotides read TGCGCCAGCAGCTTGGGCTGGTTTACGCGGGAGGTAGCTTTACGGCGATTGGCCACCGGGGAGCTGTTTTTT. Translation: CASSLGWFTREVALRRLATGELFF. The variable domain in full, with the rest retrieved from reference TRBV5-1 and TRBJ2-2, is KAGVTQTPRYLIKTRGQQVTLSCSPISGHRSVSWYQQTPGQGLQFLFEYFSETQRNKGNFPGRFSGRQFSNSRSEMNVSTLELGDSALYLCASSLGWFTREVALRRLATGELFFGEGSRLTVL.

The rearrangement uses TRBV5-1 and TRBJ1-1; maybe TRBD1 (6 bases). V was shortened by 2 bases and J by 3 bases, with 14 bases between the two germline ends. CDR1 is SGHRS, CDR2 YFSETQ, per germline. The CDR3 runs 15 residues. The CDR3 region has the DNA TGCGCCAGCAGCTTATGGGGGCCGAGGGACACTGAAGCTTTCTTT. Translated, it gives CASSLWGPRDTEAFF.

This chain links TRBV4-2 with TRBJ1-4, with D possibly being TRBD1 (6 bases). Germline assignment: CDR1 LGHNA and CDR2 YNFKEQ. Deletions cut 1 base from V and 3 bases from J, with 12 bases between. The CDR3 is 16 amino acids. The CDR3 DNA is TGTGCCAGCAGCCAAGTTTTCGGGGGCCCTAATGAAAAACTGTTTTTT. It encodes CASSQVFGGPNEKLFF.

The chain couples TRBV27 to TRBJ2-5; weak D call: TRBD1 (6 bases). The CDR3 consists of 15 residues. Germline V gene sequence: CDR1 MNHEY, CDR2 SMNVEV (reference sequence). V shed 1 base and J shed 4 bases, with 13 bases lying between them. The CDR3 sequence is CASSLFGGPTETQYF. The DNA of the CDR3 is TGTGCCAGCAGTTTATTTGGGGGCCCGACAGAGACCCAGTACTTC.

The chain joins TRBV28 to TRBJ2-7; TRBD2 aligns across 7 bases. With 5 bases clipped from V and 2 bases from J, the junction kept 15 bases outside the gene matches. The CDR3 covers 17 residues. The germline gives CDR1 MDHEN, CDR2 SYDVKM. The CDR3 nucleotides are TGTGCCAGCAGTCTCCTCCTGACTAGCCTCGAGCCCTACGAGCAGTACTTC. It codes for CASSLLLTSLEPYEQYF.

This chain connects TRBV5-1 to TRBJ2-7; TRBD2 aligns across 13 bases. Germline V gene data show CDR1 as SGHRS and CDR2 as YFSETQ. The V segment lost 3 bases and the J segment 6 bases; nucleotides outside the gene matches: 9. The CDR3 totals 16 residues. CDR3 nucleotide sequence: TGCGCCAGCAGCTGGGGGACTAGCGGGATCGCTTCCGAGCAGTACTTC. As protein: CASSWGTSGIASEQYF.

The chain recombines TRBV2 with TRBJ1-1, with 8 nucleotides matching TRBD1. Germline V gene lookup returns CDR1 SNHLY and CDR2 FYNNEI. The CDR3 is 14 amino acids. Trimming removed 6 bases from V and 1 base from J; junction bases left unmatched: 4. This CDR3 is CASRRQGTNTEAFF. CDR3 DNA: TGTGCCAGCAGACGACAGGGGACGAACACTGAAGCTTTCTTT.

This chain links TRBV28 with TRBJ2-7; D gene ambiguous. V shed 2 bases and J shed 3 bases, with 8 bases lying between them. Germline assignment: CDR1 MDHEN and CDR2 SYDVKM. This CDR3 is 13 amino acids long. CDR3 amino acids: CASSLSADYEQYF. The CDR3 DNA reads TGTGCCAGCAGTTTAAGCGCTGACTACGAGCAGTACTTC.

The chain uses TRBV2 and TRBJ1-3; D gene ambiguous. V shed 7 bases and J shed 0 bases, with 10 bases lying between them. Germline CDR1 reads SNHLY; CDR2 reads FYNNEI. The CDR3 loop spans 14 amino acids. The CDR3 protein is CASKVRFSGNTIYF. CDR3 in DNA: TGTGCCAGCAAGGTCCGGTTCTCTGGAAACACCATATATTTT.

A single count supports this clone. The chain is built from TRBV28 and TRBJ1-1; the match to TRBD1 covers 7 bases. The CDR3 sequence is 13 residues long. CDR1 is MDHEN and CDR2 is SYDVKM in the germline V gene. The V segment lost 4 bases and the J segment 10 bases; nucleotides outside the gene matches: 9. CDR3 sequence reads: CASSSSTGDSAFF. As DNA, the CDR3 is TGTGCCAGCAGTTCCTCAACAGGGGATTCAGCTTTCTTT.

The gene calls are TRBV7-3 and TRBJ2-2; 7 bases align to TRBD2. CDR3 length equals 18 residues. Germline loops: CDR1 SGHTA, CDR2 FQGTGA. V shed 1 base and J 3 bases; nucleotides not matched to a gene: 11. The CDR3, as DNA: TGTGCCAGCAGCTTAAGATACGTCGGCGCGGGAGACACCGGGGAGCTGTTTTTT. Protein product: CASSLRYVGAGDTGELFF.

This clone was observed a few times. V usage is TRBV7-6 and J usage is TRBJ1-3; D gene ambiguous. There are 13 residues in the CDR3. V was shortened by 5 bases and J by 1 base, with 6 bases between the two germline ends. Germline CDR1 SGHVS, CDR2 FNYEAQ. CDR3 sequence (DNA): TGTGCCAGCAGCCCGGAGTCTGGAAACACCATATATTTT. Its translation is CASSPESGNTIYF.

As concerns this clone: This sample also contains other DNA sequences that code for the same CDR3. The chain links TRBV9 to TRBJ2-1; 12 positions agree with TRBD2. Germline V gene lookup returns CDR1 SGDLS and CDR2 YYNGEE. CDR3 length: 16 amino acids. V trimming: 0 bases; J trimming: 4 bases; junction bases outside the gene matches: 2. The CDR3 loop is CASSVGTSGTYNEQFF. Here the CDR3 DNA reads TGTGCCAGCAGCGTAGGGACTAGCGGGACTTACAATGAGCAGTTCTTC.

This rearrangement joins TRBV11-2 to TRBJ2-2, with a weak D call TRBD1 (6 bases). CDR1 SGHAT and CDR2 FQNNGV come from the germline V gene. V was trimmed by 5 bases and J by 6 bases, leaving 16 bases between them. The length of the CDR3 is 15 residues. The chain's CDR3 is CASSHRERTAGELFF. DNA for the CDR3: TGTGCCAGCAGCCACAGGGAACGGACCGCCGGGGAGCTGTTTTTT.

The chain links TRBV10-3 to TRBJ1-5; TRBD1 matches at 8 bases. Germline assignment: CDR1 ENHRY and CDR2 SYGVKD. The length of the CDR3 is 17 residues. The V segment lost 6 bases and the J segment 1 base; nucleotides outside the gene matches: 11. The CDR3 loop reads CAISPGTGLSSNQPQHF. CDR3 nucleotides: TGTGCCATCAGCCCCGGGACAGGTCTATCCAGCAATCAGCCCCAGCATTTT.

V and J are TRBV9 and TRBJ1-2; TRBD1 agrees at 10 bases. Germline trimming cut 4 bases from V and 7 bases from J; bases unmatched to any gene: 7. The germline V gene has CDR1 SGDLS and CDR2 YYNGEE. This CDR3 contains 14 residues. The CDR3 is CASSSGQGMSGYTF. The DNA for the CDR3 is TGTGCCAGCAGCTCGGGACAGGGGATGAGTGGCTACACCTTC. The variable domain in full, with the rest retrieved from reference TRBV9 and TRBJ1-2, is DSGVTQTPKHLITATGQRVTLRCSPRSGDLSVYWYQQSLDQGLQFLIQYYNGEERAKGNILERFSAQQFPDLHSELNLSSLELGDSALYFCASSSGQGMSGYTFGSGTRLTVV.

The J gene is TRBJ1-6, the V gene TRBV19, with D perhaps TRBD1 (5 bases). CDR1 and CDR2 (germline): LNHDA, SQIVND (reference sequence). Trimming shortened V by 1 base and J by 8 bases, and 12 bases separated the two germline ends. The CDR3 is made up of 15 amino acids. The CDR3: CASSIAVDTDSPLHF. The CDR3 nucleotides read TGTGCCAGTAGTATAGCAGTGGACACCGATTCACCCCTCCACTTT.

This clone has just a few counts. J is TRBJ2-3 and V is TRBV7-3; 10 bases are shared with TRBD2. The CDR3 runs 17 residues. Germline V lookup: CDR1 SGHTA, CDR2 FQGTGA. V trimming: 0 bases; J trimming: 1 base; junction bases outside the gene matches: 4. CDR3 amino acids: CASSLTRTSGGTDTQYF. CDR3 nucleotides: TGTGCCAGCAGCTTAACGCGGACTAGCGGAGGCACAGATACGCAGTATTTT.

V and J are TRBV4-3 and TRBJ2-3, with 13 bases that match TRBD2. CDR3 length equals 19 residues. V was clipped by 3 bases and J by 2 bases; unmatched bases: 11. CDR1 is LGHNA, CDR2 YSLEER, per germline. CDR3 amino acids: CASSQEIPGLAGLTDTQYF. The CDR3 bases are TGCGCCAGCAGCCAGGAAATTCCGGGACTAGCGGGGCTCACAGATACGCAGTATTTT.